What follows is one T cell receptor (beta chain) and its context. CDR3 length equals 11 residues. V dropped 9 bases and J dropped 4 bases, with 6 bases sitting between them. Germline values: CDR1 KGHDR, CDR2 SFDVKD. The data stem from a study of blood T cell repertoires in COVID-19. Across the whole study: Sample material is recorded as cDNA or gDNA derived from T cells, B-cell-depleted T cells, or PBMCs.

The data were produced by immunoSEQ multiplex PCR, yet TCRdb's version contains in-frame clones alone and is incomplete. The table lists 90,000 to 120,000 clones, around nine tenths of them singletons. The chain recombines TRBV24-1 with TRBJ2-1, with D possibly TRBD2 on 5 matching bases. Sequencing was performed on peripheral blood. The sequence was collected from a woman in her twenties or thirties with acute or convalescent COVID-19. The CDR3 reads CATGGYNEQFF. The CDR3 DNA reads as TGTGCCACCGGAGGTTACAATGAGCAGTTCTTC.